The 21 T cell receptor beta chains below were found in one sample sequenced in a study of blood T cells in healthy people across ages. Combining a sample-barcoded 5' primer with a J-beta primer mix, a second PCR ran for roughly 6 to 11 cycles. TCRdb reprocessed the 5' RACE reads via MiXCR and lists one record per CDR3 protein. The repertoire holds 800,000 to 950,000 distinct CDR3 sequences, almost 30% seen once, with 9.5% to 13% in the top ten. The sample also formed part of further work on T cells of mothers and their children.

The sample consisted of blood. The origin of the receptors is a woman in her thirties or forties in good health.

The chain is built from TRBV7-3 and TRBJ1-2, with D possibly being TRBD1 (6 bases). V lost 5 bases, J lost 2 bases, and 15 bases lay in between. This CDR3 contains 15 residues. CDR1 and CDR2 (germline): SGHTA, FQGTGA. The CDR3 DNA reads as TGTGCCAGCAGCCCACAGCGGGGGCCCAACTATGGCTACACCTTC. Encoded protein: CASSPQRGPNYGYTF.

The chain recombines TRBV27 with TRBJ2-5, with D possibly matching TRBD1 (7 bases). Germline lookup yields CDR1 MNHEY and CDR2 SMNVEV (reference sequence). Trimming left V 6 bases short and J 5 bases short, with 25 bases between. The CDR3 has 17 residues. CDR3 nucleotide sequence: TGTGCCAGCAGGGGGGGAAGGGGGCGCGAAATTGGGGAGACCCAGTACTTC. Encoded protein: CASRGGRGREIGETQYF.

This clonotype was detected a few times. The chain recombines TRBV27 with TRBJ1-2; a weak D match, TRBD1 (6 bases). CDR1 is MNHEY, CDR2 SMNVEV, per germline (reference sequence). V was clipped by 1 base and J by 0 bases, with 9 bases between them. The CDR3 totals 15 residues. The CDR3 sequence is CASSLYGGTNYGYTF. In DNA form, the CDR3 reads TGTGCCAGCAGTTTATATGGGGGCACTAACTATGGCTACACCTTC.

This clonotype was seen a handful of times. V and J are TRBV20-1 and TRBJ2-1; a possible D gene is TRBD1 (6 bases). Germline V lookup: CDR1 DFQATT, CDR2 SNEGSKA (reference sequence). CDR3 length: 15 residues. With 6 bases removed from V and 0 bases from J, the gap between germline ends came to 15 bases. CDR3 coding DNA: TGCAGTGCGAGCCGGACAGACAGCTCCTACAATGAGCAGTTCTTC. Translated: CSASRTDSSYNEQFF.

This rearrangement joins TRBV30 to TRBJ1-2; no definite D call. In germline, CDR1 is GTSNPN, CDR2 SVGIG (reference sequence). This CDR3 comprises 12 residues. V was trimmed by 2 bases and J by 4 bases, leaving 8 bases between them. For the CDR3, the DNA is TGTGCCTGGAGTCTGGCCTCCTATGGCTACACCTTC. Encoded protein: CAWSLASYGYTF.

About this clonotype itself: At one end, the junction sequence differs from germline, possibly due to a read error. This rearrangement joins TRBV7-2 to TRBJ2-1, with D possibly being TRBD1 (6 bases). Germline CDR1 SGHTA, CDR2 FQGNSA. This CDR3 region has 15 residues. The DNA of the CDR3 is TGTGTCAGCAGCTTAACGGCAGGGGCCTACAATGAGCAGTTCTTC. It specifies CVSSLTAGAYNEQFF.

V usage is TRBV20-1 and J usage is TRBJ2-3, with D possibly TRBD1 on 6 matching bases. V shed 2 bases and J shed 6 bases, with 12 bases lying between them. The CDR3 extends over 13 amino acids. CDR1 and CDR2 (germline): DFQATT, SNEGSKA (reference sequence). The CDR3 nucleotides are TGCAGTGCTAGATTGGGGGCTGGGGATACGCAGTATTTT. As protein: CSARLGAGDTQYF.

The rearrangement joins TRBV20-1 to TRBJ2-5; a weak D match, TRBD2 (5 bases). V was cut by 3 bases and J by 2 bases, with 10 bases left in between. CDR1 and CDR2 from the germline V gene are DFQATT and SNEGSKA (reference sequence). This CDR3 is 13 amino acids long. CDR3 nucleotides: TGCAGTGCTAGCCGGACTCGACAAGAGACCCAGTACTTC. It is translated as CSASRTRQETQYF.

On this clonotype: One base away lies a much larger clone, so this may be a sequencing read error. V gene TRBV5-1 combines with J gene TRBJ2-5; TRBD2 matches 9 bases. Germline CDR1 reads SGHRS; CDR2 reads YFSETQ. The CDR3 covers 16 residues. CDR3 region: CASRWSAGGYQETHYF. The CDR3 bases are TGCGCCAGCAGATGGTCAGCGGGGGGTTACCAAGAGACCCACTACTTC.

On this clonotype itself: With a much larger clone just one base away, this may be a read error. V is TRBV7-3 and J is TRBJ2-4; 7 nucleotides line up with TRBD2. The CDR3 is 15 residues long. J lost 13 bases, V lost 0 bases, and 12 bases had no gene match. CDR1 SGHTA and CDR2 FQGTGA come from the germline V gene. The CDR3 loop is CASSLTASGYNEQYF. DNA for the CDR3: TGTGCCAGCAGCTTAACGGCTAGCGGTTACAATGAGCAGTACTTC.

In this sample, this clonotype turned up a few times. CDR3 residues: CASSIMGGVSTEAFF. The CDR3, as DNA: TGTGCCAGTAGTATAATGGGGGGGGTGAGCACTGAAGCTTTCTTT. The chain is built from TRBV19 and TRBJ1-1; a possible D gene is TRBD1 (5 bases). The germline V and J ends were trimmed by 2 bases and 4 bases, with 14 bases remaining between them. CDR1 LNHDA and CDR2 SQIVND come from the germline V gene (reference sequence). The CDR3 contains 15 residues.

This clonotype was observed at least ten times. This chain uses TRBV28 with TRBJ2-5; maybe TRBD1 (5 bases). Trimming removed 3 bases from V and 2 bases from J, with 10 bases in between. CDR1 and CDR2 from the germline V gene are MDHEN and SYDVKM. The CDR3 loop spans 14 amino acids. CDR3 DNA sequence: TGTGCCAGCAGTTTGTCGGCAGGGCAAGAGACCCAGTACTTC. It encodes CASSLSAGQETQYF.

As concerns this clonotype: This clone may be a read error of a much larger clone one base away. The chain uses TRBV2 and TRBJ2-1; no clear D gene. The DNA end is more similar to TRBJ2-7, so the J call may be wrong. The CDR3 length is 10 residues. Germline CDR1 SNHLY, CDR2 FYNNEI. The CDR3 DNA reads TGTGCCAGCGGCTACCGCGAGCAGTACTTC. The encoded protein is CASGYREQYF.

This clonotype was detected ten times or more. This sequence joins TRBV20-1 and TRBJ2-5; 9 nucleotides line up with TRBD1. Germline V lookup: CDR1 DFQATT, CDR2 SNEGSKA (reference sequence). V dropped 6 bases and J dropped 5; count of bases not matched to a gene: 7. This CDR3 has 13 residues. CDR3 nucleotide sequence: TGCAGTGCGCAAACAGGGGGCAGGGAGACCCAGTACTTC. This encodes CSAQTGGRETQYF.

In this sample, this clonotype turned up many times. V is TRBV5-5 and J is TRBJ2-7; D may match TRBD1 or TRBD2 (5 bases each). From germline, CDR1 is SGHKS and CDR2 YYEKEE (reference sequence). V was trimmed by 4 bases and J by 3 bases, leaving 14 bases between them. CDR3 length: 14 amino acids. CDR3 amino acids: CASSPWDGDYEQYF. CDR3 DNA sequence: TGTGCCAGCAGCCCGTGGGACGGCGACTACGAGCAGTACTTC.

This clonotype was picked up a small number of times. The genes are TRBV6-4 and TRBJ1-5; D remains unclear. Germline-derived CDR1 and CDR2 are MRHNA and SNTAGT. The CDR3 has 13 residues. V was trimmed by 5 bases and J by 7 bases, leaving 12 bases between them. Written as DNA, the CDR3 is TGTGCCAGCAGTAACACAGTAGGCCAGCCCCAGCATTTT. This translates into CASSNTVGQPQHF.

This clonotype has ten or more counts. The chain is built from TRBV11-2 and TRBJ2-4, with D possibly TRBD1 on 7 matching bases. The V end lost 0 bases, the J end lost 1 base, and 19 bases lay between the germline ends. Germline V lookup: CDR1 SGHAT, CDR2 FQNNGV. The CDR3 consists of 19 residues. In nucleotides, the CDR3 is TGTGCCAGCAGCTTAGAGTGGGCCAGGGGGGATCGGGCCAAAAACATTCAGTACTTC. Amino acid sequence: CASSLEWARGDRAKNIQYF.

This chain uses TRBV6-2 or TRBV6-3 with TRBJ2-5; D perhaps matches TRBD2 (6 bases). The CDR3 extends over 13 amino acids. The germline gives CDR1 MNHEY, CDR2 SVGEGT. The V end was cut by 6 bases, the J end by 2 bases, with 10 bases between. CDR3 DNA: TGTGCCAGCAGACGGGGGAGTCAAGAGACCCAGTACTTC. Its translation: CASRRGSQETQYF.

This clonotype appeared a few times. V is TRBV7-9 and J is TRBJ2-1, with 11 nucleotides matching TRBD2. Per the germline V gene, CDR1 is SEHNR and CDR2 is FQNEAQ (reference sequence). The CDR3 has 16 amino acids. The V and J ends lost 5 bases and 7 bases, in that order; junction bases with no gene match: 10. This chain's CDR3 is CASSPVEGLAGNEQFF. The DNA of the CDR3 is TGTGCCAGCAGCCCTGTTGAAGGACTAGCGGGTAATGAGCAGTTCTTC.

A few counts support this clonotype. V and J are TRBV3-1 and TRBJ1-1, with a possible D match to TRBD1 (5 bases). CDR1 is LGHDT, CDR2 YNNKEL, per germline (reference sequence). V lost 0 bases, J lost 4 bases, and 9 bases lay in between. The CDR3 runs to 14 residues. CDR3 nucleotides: TGTGCCAGCAGCCAAGAGGCGGGGACCACTGAAGCTTTCTTT. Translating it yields CASSQEAGTTEAFF.

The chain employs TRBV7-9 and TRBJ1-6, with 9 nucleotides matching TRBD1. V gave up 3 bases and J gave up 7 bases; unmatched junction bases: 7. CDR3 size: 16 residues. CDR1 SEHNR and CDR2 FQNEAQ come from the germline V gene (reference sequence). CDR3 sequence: CASSLAGTGLNSPLHF. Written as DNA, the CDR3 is TGTGCCAGCAGCTTGGCCGGGACAGGGTTGAATTCACCCCTCCACTTT.